These 16 T cell receptor beta chains share one sample of origin, sequenced in a study of cytomegalovirus exposure and HLA in healthy donors (dated by TCRdb to about 2017). Library generation was performed with the immunoSEQ multiplex PCR assay. TCRdb provides this immuneACCESS table in a form limited to in-frame rearrangements. Some clones are lacking; in checked studies, under half of them reflect an unresolved V gene, and why the rest are absent is not known. In this sample the table shows 150,000 to 200,000 clones, roughly 81% of which occur a single time. 1% to 1.5% of the sample is taken by the ten largest. Sequencing was performed on PBMCs. Receptor source: a young woman in good health and CMV-seronegative.

J is TRBJ2-7 and V is TRBV4-2; D may be TRBD1 (6 bases). From germline, CDR1 is LGHNA and CDR2 YNFKEQ. Between the trimmed V and J ends, which lost 3 bases and 0 bases, there was a span of 9 bases. There are 14 residues in the CDR3. The CDR3 DNA reads TGTGCCAGCAGCCAGTCGGACAGCTCCTACGAGCAGTACTTC. The encoded protein is CASSQSDSSYEQYF.

V and J are TRBV30 and TRBJ1-5, with D possibly matching TRBD1 (5 bases). Trimming shortened V by 2 bases and J by 1 base, and 12 bases separated the two germline ends. The germline gives CDR1 GTSNPN, CDR2 SVGIG (reference sequence). This CDR3 comprises 15 residues. CDR3 DNA sequence: TGTGCCTGGAGTTTACCACGGGGGAGCAATCAGCCCCAGCATTTT. Translated, it gives CAWSLPRGSNQPQHF.

The chain combines TRBV29-1 with TRBJ2-3; 10 bases map to TRBD1. Germline V gives CDR1 SQVTM, CDR2 ANQGSEA. The length of the CDR3 is 14 residues. The trim removed 7 bases at V and 3 bases at J, leaving 7 bases unmatched. The CDR3 here is CSGRQGARTDTQYF. The CDR3 nucleotides read TGCAGCGGCCGACAGGGGGCCAGAACAGATACGCAGTATTTT.

The chain has TRBV29-1 and TRBJ2-1; TRBD1 agrees at 9 bases. This CDR3 has 11 residues. Germline values: CDR1 SQVTM, CDR2 ANQGSEA. This chain's CDR3 is CSGDRGSQEFF. Here the CDR3 DNA reads TGCAGTGGCGACAGGGGGTCCCAGGAGTTCTTC.

This chain connects TRBV5-3 to TRBJ1-6, with a tentative D call TRBD1 (6 bases). TRBV5-3 is assigned to the ORF class and has an uncertain function. There are 15 residues in the CDR3. Trimming pared 0 bases from V and 9 bases from J, leaving 13 bases between. The CDR3 DNA sequence: TGTGCCAGAAGCTTGGCACCAGGGGTGGGTTCACCCCTCCACTTT. This translates into CARSLAPGVGSPLHF.

V and J are TRBV27 and TRBJ1-2; D possibly corresponds to TRBD1 (5 bases). Looked up from germline, CDR1 is MNHEY and CDR2 is SMNVEV (reference sequence). The CDR3 length is 14 residues. V was clipped by 5 bases and J by 2 bases, with 12 bases between them. CDR3 in DNA: TGTGCCAGCAGTCCCCGTCGGGGGAACTATGGCTACACCTTC. Translated: CASSPRRGNYGYTF.

The rearrangement joins TRBV7-8 to TRBJ2-7; 9 bases match TRBD2. The CDR3 is 15 amino acids. CDR1 and CDR2 (germline): SGHVS, FQNEAQ. J gave up 6 bases and V 1 base, and 7 bases lay outside the gene matches. CDR3 nucleotides: TGTGCCAGCAGCTTAGTGGTTAGCGGGAGTGGCGAGCAGTACTTC. Its protein is CASSLVVSGSGEQYF.

The V gene is TRBV6-5, the J gene TRBJ2-2, with TRBD1 as a possible D gene (5 bases). Germline CDR1 reads MNHEY; CDR2 reads SVGAGI. Trimming stripped 4 bases from V and 0 bases from J, with 9 bases between. The CDR3 loop spans 15 amino acids. The chain's CDR3 is CASSSGQANTGELFF. The CDR3, as DNA: TGTGCCAGCAGTTCTGGACAAGCGAACACCGGGGAGCTGTTTTTT.

V is TRBV7-2 and J is TRBJ2-7, with TRBD2 identical over 7 bases. The CDR3 sequence is 15 residues long. CDR1 is SGHTA and CDR2 is FQGNSA in the germline V gene. With V trimmed by 1 base and J by 3 bases, 6 bases remained unmatched. The CDR3 coding sequence is TGTGCCAGCAGCTTAGAGGGTAGCGGGTTCTACGAGCAGTACTTC. This gives the protein CASSLEGSGFYEQYF.

The chain joins TRBV5-1 to TRBJ2-4, with 7 positions matching TRBD1. CDR3 length: 15 residues. The germline gives CDR1 SGHRS, CDR2 YFSETQ. Germline trimming cut 2 bases from V and 6 bases from J; bases unmatched to any gene: 8. CDR3 in amino acids: CASSFSGTEGNIQYF. CDR3 nucleotide sequence: TGCGCCAGCAGCTTCTCAGGGACAGAAGGAAACATTCAGTACTTC. Variable domain in full (rest from reference TRBV5-1 and TRBJ2-4): KAGVTQTPRYLIKTRGQQVTLSCSPISGHRSVSWYQQTPGQGLQFLFEYFSETQRNKGNFPGRFSGRQFSNSRSEMNVSTLELGDSALYLCASSFSGTEGNIQYFGAGTRLSVL.

The chain combines TRBV6-5 with TRBJ2-7, with D possibly matching TRBD1 (7 bases). In germline, CDR1 is MNHEY, CDR2 SVGAGI. V dropped 5 bases and J dropped 6 bases, with 20 bases sitting between them. The CDR3 spans 15 residues. The CDR3 protein is CASSKNRQGGSEQYF. The CDR3, as DNA: TGTGCCAGCAGTAAAAATAGGCAGGGGGGATCCGAGCAGTACTTC.

V and J are TRBV23-1 and TRBJ2-1; D remains ambiguous. TRBV23-1 is annotated as an ORF whose role is uncertain. The CDR3 runs to 14 residues. The V end was cut by 0 bases, the J end by 5 bases, with 8 bases between. Here the CDR3 DNA reads TGCGCCAGCAGTCAATCAGAAGAGAACAATGAGCAGTTCTTC. Amino acid sequence: CASSQSEENNEQFF.

The chain couples TRBV7-3 to TRBJ2-1, with a tentative D call TRBD1 (6 bases). Germline loops: CDR1 SGHTA, CDR2 FQGTGA. The V end lost 5 bases, the J end lost 4 bases, and 15 bases lay between the germline ends. The CDR3 contains 15 residues. CDR3 sequence reads: CASSPQQGPYNEQFF. CDR3 in DNA: TGTGCCAGCAGCCCCCAACAGGGTCCGTACAATGAGCAGTTCTTC.

The chain recombines TRBV6-6 with TRBJ2-1; 13 nucleotides agree with TRBD2. The junction had 2 bases not matched to a gene; V was cut back by 2 bases and J by 4 bases. This CDR3 comprises 16 residues. Germline CDR1 reads MNHNY; CDR2 reads SVGAGI (reference sequence). The CDR3 DNA follows: TGTGCCAGCAGTTACCCGACTAGCGGGGGGTACAATGAGCAGTTCTTC. Translating it yields CASSYPTSGGYNEQFF.

The V gene is TRBV7-8, the J gene TRBJ2-7, with a weak D call TRBD1 (6 bases). V lost 4 bases and J 3 bases, leaving 19 bases between the germline ends. Germline CDR1 reads SGHVS; CDR2 reads FQNEAQ. This CDR3 contains 16 residues. The CDR3 nucleotides read TGTGCCAGCAGCTCCCTCCTACAGGGTCCACGCTACGAGCAGTACTTC. Translation: CASSSLLQGPRYEQYF.

The J gene is TRBJ2-1, the V gene TRBV28, with 7 bases identical to TRBD1. The ends lost 5 bases at V and 14 bases at J; junction bases unmatched: 15. This CDR3 is 14 amino acids long. Per germline, CDR1 MDHEN and CDR2 SYDVKM. CDR3 sequence: CASSHGTDLGSEFF. CDR3 bases: TGTGCCAGCAGTCATGGGACAGATCTGGGTTCGGAGTTCTTC. The full variable domain, completed using reference TRBV28 and TRBJ2-1, is DVKVTQSSRYLVKRTGEKVFLECVQDMDHENMFWYRQDPGLGLRLIYFSYDVKMKEKGDIPEGYSVSREKKERFSLILESASTNQTSMYLCASSHGTDLGSEFFGPGTRLTVL.